What follows is one T cell receptor (beta chain) and its context. Those with hyperthyroidism were 18 to 65 years old, newly diagnosed, and ill for under 2 months. These data come from a study of T cells in Graves' hyperthyroidism and ophthalmopathy. RNA transcripts served as the template for amplifying TCR beta CDR3 regions. A first-round RT-PCR of the TCR CDR3 used the HTBI primer set. TCRdb reprocessed the multiplex PCR reads via MiXCR and lists one record per CDR3 protein. The sample contains 140,000 or so distinct CDR3 sequences, less than 25% of which appear only once. This CDR3 comprises 18 residues. V gave up 2 bases and J gave up 4 bases; unmatched junction bases: 14. Germline V gives CDR1 SGHVS, CDR2 FQNEAQ.

The specimen sequenced was blood. The TCR comes from a woman aged 45-65 years with Graves' hyperthyroidism that later progressed to Graves' ophthalmopathy. The chain is built from TRBV7-8 and TRBJ2-7, with TRBD2 matching over 10 bases. CDR3 loop: CASSLKVAGGAGFYEQYF. The CDR3 coding sequence is TGTGCCAGCAGCTTAAAAGTAGCGGGGGGCGCCGGTTTTTACGAGCAGTACTTC.